These 24 T cell receptor beta chains were all obtained from the same sample, sequenced in a study of blood T cell repertoires in COVID-19. TCRdb keeps only in-frame clones here, not all; method: immunoSEQ multiplex PCR. The table lists 250,000 to 300,000 clones, 75% to 90% of them singletons. Sequencing used peripheral blood. The receptors stem from a woman in her 70s with COVID-19, enrolled during active disease.

The J gene is TRBJ2-3, the V gene TRBV27, with 7 bases matching TRBD2. The V segment lost 2 bases and the J segment 1 base; nucleotides outside the gene matches: 9. Germline V lookup: CDR1 MNHEY, CDR2 SMNVEV (reference sequence). This CDR3 comprises 17 residues. CDR3 region: CASSLVGTTRRTDTQYF. The CDR3 nucleotides are TGTGCCAGCAGTTTAGTGGGGACTACGCGCCGCACAGATACGCAGTATTTT.

The chain links TRBV19 to TRBJ2-1, with D uncertain. The CDR3 is 14 residues long. The germline V gene has CDR1 LNHDA and CDR2 SQIVND (reference sequence). The ends were cut back, 4 bases at V and 9 bases at J, with 16 bases in the middle. DNA of the CDR3: TGTGCCAGTAGTAGCCTTAGTTCGGCGGTTGAGCAGTTCTTC. This translates into CASSSLSSAVEQFF. The full variable domain, in which reference TRBV19 and TRBJ2-1 provide the parts outside the CDR3, is DGGITQSPKYLFRKEGQNVTLSCEQNLNHDAMYWYRQDPGQGLRLIYYSQIVNDFQKGDIAEGYSVSREKKESFPLTVTSAQKNPTAFYLCASSSLSSAVEQFFGPGTRLTVL.

The count of this clone is one. This CDR3 is also generated by other DNA sequences in the sample. The chain couples TRBV27 to TRBJ1-2; no definite D call. The CDR3 spans 13 residues. Trimming took off 6 bases at V and 2 bases at J, with 10 bases between the two ends. Germline assignment: CDR1 MNHEY and CDR2 SMNVEV (reference sequence). CDR3 in DNA: TGTGCCAGCAGCCTGACGGGGAACTATGGCTACACCTTC. Translating gives CASSLTGNYGYTF.

The V call is TRBV7-3, the J call TRBJ1-6; D is perhaps TRBD1 (6 bases). The germline gives CDR1 SGHTA, CDR2 FQGTGA. Trimming removed 5 bases at V and 3 bases at J, with 11 bases between. CDR3 length: 15 residues. The chain's CDR3 is CASSEQGYYNSPLHF. Written as DNA, the CDR3 is TGTGCCAGCAGCGAACAGGGTTACTATAATTCACCCCTCCACTTT.

This clone was observed a few times. The CDR3 sequence: CASSLPTSANTGELFF. In DNA form, the CDR3 reads TGTGCCAGCAGTTTGCCGACTAGCGCTAACACCGGGGAGCTGTTTTTT. This chain links TRBV28 with TRBJ2-2; 8 bases map to TRBD2. Germline V gene data show CDR1 as MDHEN and CDR2 as SYDVKM. V shed 3 bases, J shed 2 bases, and the junction held 5 bases outside the gene matches. The CDR3 length is 16 residues.

The genes are TRBV30 and TRBJ1-6, with 9 bases fitting TRBD1. CDR3 size: 14 residues. The V segment lost 4 bases and the J segment 7 bases; nucleotides outside the gene matches: 5. CDR1 GTSNPN and CDR2 SVGIG come from the germline V gene (reference sequence). The CDR3 DNA reads as TGTGCCTGGAACCAAGGACAGGGGAATTCACCCCTCCACTTT. This codes for CAWNQGQGNSPLHF.

The rearrangement joins TRBV2 to TRBJ1-1; weak D call: TRBD1 (5 bases). The CDR3 is made up of 11 amino acids. V was trimmed by 7 bases and J by 7 bases, leaving 10 bases between them. Germline CDR1 reads SNHLY; CDR2 reads FYNNEI. The CDR3 nucleotides read TGTGCCAGCATTGGGGGACTTGAAGCTTTCTTT. This translates into CASIGGLEAFF. Full variable domain (missing parts from reference TRBV2 and TRBJ1-1): EPEVTQTPSHQVTQMGQEVILRCVPISNHLYFYWYRQILGQKVEFLVSFYNNEISEKSEIFDDQFSVERPDGSNFTLKIRSTKLEDSAMYFCASIGGLEAFFGQGTRLTVV.

On this clone: Other DNA sequences from this sample encode an identical CDR3 as well. The genes are TRBV19 and TRBJ1-2; TRBD1 aligns across 9 bases. The CDR3 is 14 amino acids. Germline CDR1 and CDR2: LNHDA and SQIVND (reference sequence). J lost 4 bases, V lost 3 bases, and 3 bases had no gene match. The CDR3 region is CASSIGQGSYGYTF. The CDR3 DNA sequence: TGTGCCAGTAGTATCGGACAGGGGAGCTATGGCTACACCTTC.

This sequence joins TRBV3-1 (or the pseudogene TRBV3-2) and TRBJ2-7; D remains unclear. The CDR3 has 14 residues. V lost 4 bases and J lost 0, with 10 bases in between. The germline CDR1 and CDR2 sequences are LGHDT and YNNKEL (reference sequence). This chain's CDR3 is CASSPPAYSYEQYF. DNA for the CDR3: TGTGCCAGCAGCCCCCCCGCGTACTCCTACGAGCAGTACTTC.

On this clone: The junction does not match germline at one end; this may be a read error. The chain recombines TRBV4-3 with TRBJ1-1; TRBD1 might be the D (6 bases). CDR1 and CDR2 (germline): LGHNA, YSLEER. This CDR3 has 13 amino acids. CDR3 region: CASSQGGPRDMAF. The CDR3, as DNA: TGCGCCAGCAGCCAAGGGGGCCCGAGGGACATGGCTTTT.

The gene calls are TRBV28 and TRBJ1-1; TRBD1 might be the D (6 bases). From germline, CDR1 is MDHEN and CDR2 SYDVKM. V was trimmed by 7 bases and J by 7 bases, leaving 16 bases between them. The CDR3 extends over 13 amino acids. This CDR3 is CASTQGQPHEAFF. The CDR3 DNA follows: TGTGCCAGCACCCAAGGACAGCCTCATGAAGCTTTCTTT.

This chain uses TRBV27 with TRBJ1-5; tentatively, D is TRBD1 (6 bases). Germline lookup yields CDR1 MNHEY and CDR2 SMNVEV (reference sequence). V lost 5 bases and J 5 bases, leaving 13 bases between the germline ends. CDR3 length: 14 residues. The chain's CDR3 is CASSSVSGDQPQHF. CDR3 coding DNA: TGTGCCAGCAGTAGTGTGTCAGGGGATCAGCCCCAGCATTTT.

The V and J genes are TRBV3-1 (or the pseudogene TRBV3-2) and TRBJ2-7, with 15 bases fitting TRBD2. Unmatched junction bases numbered 2, after V lost 4 bases and J lost 4 bases. This CDR3 comprises 15 residues. CDR1 and CDR2 from the germline V gene are LGHDT and YNNKEL (reference sequence). CDR3 residues: CASSPGLAGGYEQYF. CDR3 DNA: TGTGCCAGCAGCCCCGGACTAGCGGGAGGGTACGAGCAGTACTTC.

The chain is built from TRBV11-2 and TRBJ2-5; 7 bases align to TRBD1. V shed 5 bases and J 0 bases; nucleotides not matched to a gene: 3. CDR1 is SGHAT, CDR2 FQNNGV, per germline. The CDR3 contains 14 residues. Here the CDR3 DNA reads TGTGCCAGCAGCCCAGACAGGGACCAAGAGACCCAGTACTTC. The encoded protein is CASSPDRDQETQYF.

This clone was seen at least ten times. DNA for the CDR3: TGCGCCAGCAGCTTGGTTTTACAGGGTAAACCCTACGAGCAGTACTTC. Translating it yields CASSLVLQGKPYEQYF. V usage is TRBV5-1 and J usage is TRBJ2-7; possibly TRBD1 for D (6 bases). The V gene's germline CDR1 is SGHRS and CDR2 YFSETQ. The CDR3 has 16 residues. Between the trimmed V and J ends, which lost 0 bases and 2 bases, there was a span of 15 bases.

V gene TRBV9 combines with J gene TRBJ2-3; D is unresolved. The CDR3 totals 14 residues. V lost 4 bases to trimming and J lost 2 bases, with 11 bases between them. In germline, CDR1 is SGDLS, CDR2 YYNGEE. The CDR3 is CASSPKLFTDTQYF. For the CDR3, the DNA is TGTGCCAGCAGCCCAAAGCTATTCACAGATACGCAGTATTTT.

The rearrangement uses TRBV5-6 and TRBJ2-7; TRBD2 matches at 16 bases. V shed 4 bases and J 4 bases; nucleotides not matched to a gene: 2. In germline, CDR1 is SGHDT, CDR2 YYEEEE. This CDR3 has 15 amino acids. The CDR3 protein is CASSLGLAGGYEQYF. CDR3 nucleotides: TGTGCCAGCAGCCTGGGACTAGCGGGAGGGTACGAGCAGTACTTC.

The genes are TRBV6-5 and TRBJ2-2, with D perhaps TRBD2 (5 bases). The CDR3 is made up of 16 amino acids. CDR1 MNHEY and CDR2 SVGAGI come from the germline V gene. V was trimmed by 3 bases and J by 2 bases, leaving 13 bases between them. The CDR3 protein is CASSYYSSPNTGELFF. The DNA for the CDR3 is TGTGCCAGCAGTTATTATTCTAGCCCCAACACCGGGGAGCTGTTTTTT.

The V and J genes are TRBV5-1 and TRBJ2-2; tentative D call: TRBD1 (6 bases). CDR3 length equals 15 residues. V lost 4 bases to trimming and J lost 1 base, with 11 bases between them. Per germline, CDR1 SGHRS and CDR2 YFSETQ. CDR3 coding DNA: TGCGCCAGCAGCAGGGGACACCAGAACACCGGGGAGCTGTTTTTT. Its protein product is CASSRGHQNTGELFF. The variable domain in full, completed from reference TRBV5-1 and TRBJ2-2, reads KAGVTQTPRYLIKTRGQQVTLSCSPISGHRSVSWYQQTPGQGLQFLFEYFSETQRNKGNFPGRFSGRQFSNSRSEMNVSTLELGDSALYLCASSRGHQNTGELFFGEGSRLTVL.

V is TRBV28 and J is TRBJ1-5; TRBD1 aligns across 8 bases. This CDR3 has 17 amino acids. Per germline, CDR1 MDHEN and CDR2 SYDVKM. Trimming removed 1 base from V and 7 bases from J; junction bases left unmatched: 12. This CDR3 is CASSLFAQGARGQPQHF. DNA for the CDR3: TGTGCCAGCAGTTTATTCGCCCAGGGGGCGCGGGGACAGCCCCAGCATTTT.

V is TRBV18 and J is TRBJ1-2; maybe TRBD1 (5 bases). The CDR3 runs to 15 residues. Germline V gene lookup returns CDR1 KGHSH and CDR2 LQKENI. Trimming removed 3 bases from V and 5 bases from J, with 16 bases in between. The CDR3 DNA reads as TGTGCCAGCTCACCCCTCGACAGACCGAATTATGGCTACACCTTC. Translation gives CASSPLDRPNYGYTF.

This chain connects TRBV4-2 to TRBJ2-3, with TRBD1 as a possible D gene (6 bases). The ends were cut back, 4 bases at V and 2 bases at J, with 10 bases in the middle. Germline CDR1 is LGHNA and CDR2 is YNFKEQ. The CDR3 consists of 14 residues. CDR3 sequence reads: CASSLRDITDTQYF. The CDR3 nucleotides are TGTGCCAGCAGCCTCCGGGACATCACAGATACGCAGTATTTT.

This clone was counted a single time. The chain combines TRBV13 with TRBJ2-3, with TRBD1 matching over 7 bases. The V and J ends lost 1 base and 1 base, in that order; junction bases with no gene match: 8. Germline V lookup: CDR1 PRHDT, CDR2 FYEKMQ (reference sequence). The CDR3 spans 17 residues. CDR3: CASSLVRGGRGTDTQYF. DNA of the CDR3: TGTGCCAGCAGCTTAGTCCGAGGGGGCAGGGGCACAGATACGCAGTATTTT.

The chain links TRBV15 to TRBJ1-3; 8 nucleotides align to TRBD1. CDR1 is LNHNV, CDR2 YYDKDF, per germline (reference sequence). CDR3 size: 16 residues. The V and J ends lost 1 base and 3 bases, in that order; junction bases with no gene match: 5. The CDR3 is CATSRASDRVGNTIYF. CDR3 nucleotide sequence: TGTGCCACCAGCAGAGCTTCGGACAGGGTTGGAAACACCATATATTTT.